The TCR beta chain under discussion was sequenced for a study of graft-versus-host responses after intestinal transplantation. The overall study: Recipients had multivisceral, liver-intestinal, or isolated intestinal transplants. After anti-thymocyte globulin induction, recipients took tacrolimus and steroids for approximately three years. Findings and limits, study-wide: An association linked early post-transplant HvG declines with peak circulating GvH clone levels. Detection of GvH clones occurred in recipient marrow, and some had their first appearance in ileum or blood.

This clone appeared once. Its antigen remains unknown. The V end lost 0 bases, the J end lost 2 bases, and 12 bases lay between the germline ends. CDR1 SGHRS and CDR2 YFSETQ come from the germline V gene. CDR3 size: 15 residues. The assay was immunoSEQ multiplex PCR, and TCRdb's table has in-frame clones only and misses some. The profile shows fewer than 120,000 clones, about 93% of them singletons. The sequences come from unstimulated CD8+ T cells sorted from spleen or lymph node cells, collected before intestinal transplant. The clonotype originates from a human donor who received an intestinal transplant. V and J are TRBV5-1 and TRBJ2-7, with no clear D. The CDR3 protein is CASSLAGQPTYEQYF. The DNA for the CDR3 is TGCGCCAGCAGCTTGGCCGGGCAGCCGACCTACGAGCAGTACTTC.